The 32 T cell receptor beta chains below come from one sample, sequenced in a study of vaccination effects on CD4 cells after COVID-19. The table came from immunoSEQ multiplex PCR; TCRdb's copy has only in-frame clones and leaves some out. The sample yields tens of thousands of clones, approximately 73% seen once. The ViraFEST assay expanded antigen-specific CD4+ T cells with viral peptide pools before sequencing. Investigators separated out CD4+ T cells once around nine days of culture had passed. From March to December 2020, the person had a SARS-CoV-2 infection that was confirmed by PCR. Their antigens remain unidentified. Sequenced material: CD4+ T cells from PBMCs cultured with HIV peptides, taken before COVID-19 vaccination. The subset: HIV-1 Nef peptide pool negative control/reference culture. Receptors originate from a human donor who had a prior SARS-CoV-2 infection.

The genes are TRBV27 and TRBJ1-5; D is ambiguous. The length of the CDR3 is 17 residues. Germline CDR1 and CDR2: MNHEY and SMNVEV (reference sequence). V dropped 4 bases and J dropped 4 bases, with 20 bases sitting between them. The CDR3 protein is CASSSAGWARDNQPQHF. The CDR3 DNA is TGTGCCAGCAGTTCCGCCGGGTGGGCAAGGGATAATCAGCCCCAGCATTTT.

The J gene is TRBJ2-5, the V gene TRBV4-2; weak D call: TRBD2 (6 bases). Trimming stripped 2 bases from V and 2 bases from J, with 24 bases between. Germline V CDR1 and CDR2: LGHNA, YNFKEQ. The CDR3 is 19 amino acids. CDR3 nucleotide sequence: TGTGCCAGCAGCCAATCCCCTCGAGTCCCGCTAGCGTATCAAGAGACCCAGTACTTC. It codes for CASSQSPRVPLAYQETQYF.

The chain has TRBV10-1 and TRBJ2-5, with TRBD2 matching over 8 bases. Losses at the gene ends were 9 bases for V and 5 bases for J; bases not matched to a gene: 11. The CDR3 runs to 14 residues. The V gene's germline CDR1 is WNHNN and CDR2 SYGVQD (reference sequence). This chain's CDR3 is CARDPSGWWETQYF. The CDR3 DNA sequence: TGCGCCAGAGATCCTAGCGGGTGGTGGGAGACCCAGTACTTC.

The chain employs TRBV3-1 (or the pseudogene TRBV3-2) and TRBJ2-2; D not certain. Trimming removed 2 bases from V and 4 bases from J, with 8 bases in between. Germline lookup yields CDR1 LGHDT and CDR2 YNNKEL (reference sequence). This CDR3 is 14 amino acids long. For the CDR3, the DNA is TGTGCCAGCAGCCAAAGGGTTTTCACCGGGGAGCTGTTTTTT. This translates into CASSQRVFTGELFF.

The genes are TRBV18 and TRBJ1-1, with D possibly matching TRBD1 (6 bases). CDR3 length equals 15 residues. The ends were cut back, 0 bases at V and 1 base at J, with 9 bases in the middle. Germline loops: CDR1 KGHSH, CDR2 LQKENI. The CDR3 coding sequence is TGTGCCAGCTCACCACCAGGACAGAGGAACACTGAAGCTTTCTTT. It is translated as CASSPPGQRNTEAFF.

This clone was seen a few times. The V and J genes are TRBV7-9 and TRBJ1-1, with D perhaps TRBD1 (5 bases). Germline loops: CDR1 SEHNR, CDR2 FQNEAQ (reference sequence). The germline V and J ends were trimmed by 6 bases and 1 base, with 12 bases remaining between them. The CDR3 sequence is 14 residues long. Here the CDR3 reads CASRAGQANTEAFF. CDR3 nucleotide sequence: TGTGCCAGCAGAGCAGGACAAGCGAACACTGAAGCTTTCTTT. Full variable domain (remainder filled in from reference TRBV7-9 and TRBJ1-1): DTGVSQNPRHKITKRGQNVTFRCDPISEHNRLYWYRQTLGQGPEFLTYFQNEAQLEKSRLLSDRFSAERPKGSFSTLEIQRTEQGDSAMYLCASRAGQANTEAFFGQGTRLTVV.

For the CDR3, the DNA is TGTGCCATCAGTACCTCAGGGGCTCTTGGTGAAAAACTGTTTTTT. Translating it yields CAISTSGALGEKLFF. The chain couples TRBV10-3 to TRBJ1-4; D possibly corresponds to TRBD1 (6 bases). Germline assignment: CDR1 ENHRY and CDR2 SYGVKD. Trimming took 5 bases from V and 7 from J, leaving 17 bases between them. The CDR3 length is 15 residues.

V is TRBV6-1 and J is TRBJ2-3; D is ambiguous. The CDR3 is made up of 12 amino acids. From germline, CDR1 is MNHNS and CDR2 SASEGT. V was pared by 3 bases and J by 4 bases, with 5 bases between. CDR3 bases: TGTGCCAGCAGTGACAGTGCAGATACGCAGTATTTT. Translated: CASSDSADTQYF.

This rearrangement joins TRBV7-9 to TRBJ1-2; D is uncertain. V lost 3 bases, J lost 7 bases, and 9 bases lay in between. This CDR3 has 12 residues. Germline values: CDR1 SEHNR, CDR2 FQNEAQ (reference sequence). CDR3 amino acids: CASSFGRFGYTF. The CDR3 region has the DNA TGTGCCAGCAGCTTCGGACGGTTTGGCTACACCTTC.

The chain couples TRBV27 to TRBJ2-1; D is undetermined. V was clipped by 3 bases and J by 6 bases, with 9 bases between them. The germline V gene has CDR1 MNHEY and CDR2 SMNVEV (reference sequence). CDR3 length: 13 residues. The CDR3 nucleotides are TGTGCCAGCAGTTTTACCTATTTCAATGAGCAGTTCTTC. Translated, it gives CASSFTYFNEQFF.

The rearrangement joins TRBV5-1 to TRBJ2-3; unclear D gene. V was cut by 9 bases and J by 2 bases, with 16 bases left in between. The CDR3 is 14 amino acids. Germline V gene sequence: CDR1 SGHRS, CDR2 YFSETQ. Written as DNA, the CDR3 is TGCGCCACCTCCGCTACAGCGAACACAGATACGCAGTATTTT. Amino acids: CATSATANTDTQYF.

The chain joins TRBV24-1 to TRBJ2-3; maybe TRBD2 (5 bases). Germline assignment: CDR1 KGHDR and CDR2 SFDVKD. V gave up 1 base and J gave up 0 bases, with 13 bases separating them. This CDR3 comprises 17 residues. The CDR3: CATSDLEGVPSTDTQYF. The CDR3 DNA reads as TGTGCCACCAGTGATTTAGAGGGAGTACCTAGCACAGATACGCAGTATTTT.

The CDR3 sequence: CASTMGQLANYGYTF. CDR3 sequence (DNA): TGTGCCAGTACCATGGGCCAGCTTGCTAACTATGGCTACACCTTC. This sequence joins TRBV19 and TRBJ1-2; the D is unclear. Trimming pared 7 bases from V and 0 bases from J, leaving 15 bases between. Looked up from germline, CDR1 is LNHDA and CDR2 is SQIVND (reference sequence). CDR3 length: 15 residues.

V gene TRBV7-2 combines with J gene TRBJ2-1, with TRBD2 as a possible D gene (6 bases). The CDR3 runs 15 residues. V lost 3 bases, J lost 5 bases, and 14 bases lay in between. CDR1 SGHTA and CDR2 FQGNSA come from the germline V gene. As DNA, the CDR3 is TGTGCCAGCAGCTTCGTGGGACTGGTAGACAATGAGCAGTTCTTC. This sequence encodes CASSFVGLVDNEQFF.

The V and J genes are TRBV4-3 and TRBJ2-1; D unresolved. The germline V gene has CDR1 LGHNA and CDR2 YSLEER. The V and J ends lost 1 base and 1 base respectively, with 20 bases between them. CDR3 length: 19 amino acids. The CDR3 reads CASSQASPWVLGSYNEQFF. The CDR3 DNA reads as TGCGCCAGCAGCCAAGCATCCCCGTGGGTCCTTGGTTCCTACAATGAGCAGTTCTTC.

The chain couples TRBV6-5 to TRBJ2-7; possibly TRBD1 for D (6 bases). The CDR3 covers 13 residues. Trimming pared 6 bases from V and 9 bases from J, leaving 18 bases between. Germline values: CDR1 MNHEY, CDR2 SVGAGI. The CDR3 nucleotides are TGTGCCAGCAGGGACCCACAGGGTTTCGGGCAGTACTTC. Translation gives CASRDPQGFGQYF.

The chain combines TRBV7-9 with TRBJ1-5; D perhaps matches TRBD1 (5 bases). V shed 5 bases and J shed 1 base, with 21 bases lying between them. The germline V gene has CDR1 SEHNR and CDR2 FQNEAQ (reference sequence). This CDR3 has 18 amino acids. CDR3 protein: CASSRRLGDLLSNQPQHF. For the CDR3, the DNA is TGTGCCAGCAGCCGTAGACTGGGGGACCTCTTAAGCAATCAGCCCCAGCATTTT.

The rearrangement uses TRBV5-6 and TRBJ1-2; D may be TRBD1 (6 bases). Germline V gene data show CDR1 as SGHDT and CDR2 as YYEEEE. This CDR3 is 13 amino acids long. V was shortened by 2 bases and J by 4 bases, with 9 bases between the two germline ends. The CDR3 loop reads CASSLTGIYGYTF. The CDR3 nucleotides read TGTGCCAGCAGCTTAACAGGGATCTATGGCTACACCTTC. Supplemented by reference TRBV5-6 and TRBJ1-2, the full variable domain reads DAGVTQSPTHLIKTRGQQVTLRCSPKSGHDTVSWYQQALGQGPQFIFQYYEEEERQRGNFPDRFSGHQFPNYSSELNVNALLLGDSALYLCASSLTGIYGYTFGSGTRLTVV.

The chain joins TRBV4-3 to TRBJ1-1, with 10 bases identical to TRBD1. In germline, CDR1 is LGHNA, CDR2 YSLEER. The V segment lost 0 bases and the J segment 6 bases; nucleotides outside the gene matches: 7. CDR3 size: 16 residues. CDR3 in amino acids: CASSQDETGGDPEAFF. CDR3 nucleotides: TGCGCCAGCAGCCAAGATGAGACAGGGGGCGACCCTGAAGCTTTCTTT.

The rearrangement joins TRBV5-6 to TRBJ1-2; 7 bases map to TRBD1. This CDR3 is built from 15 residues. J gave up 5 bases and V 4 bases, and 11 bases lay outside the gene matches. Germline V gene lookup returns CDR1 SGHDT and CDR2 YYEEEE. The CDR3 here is CASSRWGRGHYGYTF. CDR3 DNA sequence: TGTGCCAGCAGCCGATGGGGTAGGGGGCATTATGGCTACACCTTC.

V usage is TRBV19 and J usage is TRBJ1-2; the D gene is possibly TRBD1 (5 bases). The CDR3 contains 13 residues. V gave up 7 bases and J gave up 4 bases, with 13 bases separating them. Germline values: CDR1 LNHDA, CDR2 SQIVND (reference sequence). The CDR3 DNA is TGTGCCAGTACGGGGGGGAGCTTCTATGGCTACACCTTC. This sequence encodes CASTGGSFYGYTF.

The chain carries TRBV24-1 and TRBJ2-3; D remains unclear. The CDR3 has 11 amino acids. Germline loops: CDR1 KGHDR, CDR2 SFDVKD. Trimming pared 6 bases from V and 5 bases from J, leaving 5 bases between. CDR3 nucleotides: TGTGCCACCAGTCGCGGAGATACGCAGTATTTT. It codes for CATSRGDTQYF.

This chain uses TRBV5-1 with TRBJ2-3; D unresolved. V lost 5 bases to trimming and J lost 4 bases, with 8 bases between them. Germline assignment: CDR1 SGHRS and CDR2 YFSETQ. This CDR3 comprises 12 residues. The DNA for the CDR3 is TGCGCCAGCAGTGTGTATCCAGATACGCAGTATTTT. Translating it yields CASSVYPDTQYF.

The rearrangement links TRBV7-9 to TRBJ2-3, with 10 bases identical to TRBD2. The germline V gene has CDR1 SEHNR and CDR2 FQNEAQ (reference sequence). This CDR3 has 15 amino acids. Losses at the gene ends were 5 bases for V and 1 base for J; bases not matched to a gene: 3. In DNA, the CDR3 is TGTGCCAGCAGCCCCGGGACTAGCGGCACAGATACGCAGTATTTT. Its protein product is CASSPGTSGTDTQYF. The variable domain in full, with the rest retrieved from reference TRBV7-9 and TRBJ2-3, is DTGVSQNPRHKITKRGQNVTFRCDPISEHNRLYWYRQTLGQGPEFLTYFQNEAQLEKSRLLSDRFSAERPKGSFSTLEIQRTEQGDSAMYLCASSPGTSGTDTQYFGPGTRLTVL.

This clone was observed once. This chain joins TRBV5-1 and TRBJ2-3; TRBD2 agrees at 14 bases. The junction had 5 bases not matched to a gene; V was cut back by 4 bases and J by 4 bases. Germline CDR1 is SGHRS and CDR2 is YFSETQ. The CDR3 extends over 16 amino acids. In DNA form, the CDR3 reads TGCGCCAGCAGCACGGGACTAGCGGGAGTAGCAGATACGCAGTATTTT. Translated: CASSTGLAGVADTQYF.

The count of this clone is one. CDR3 region: CASSKPGGGQETQYF. CDR3 nucleotide sequence: TGTGCCAGTAGCAAACCCGGAGGGGGCCAAGAGACCCAGTACTTC. The chain links TRBV19 to TRBJ2-5; D possibly matches TRBD1 or TRBD2 (6 bases each). Trimming took off 6 bases at V and 1 base at J, with 15 bases between the two ends. Germline CDR1 is LNHDA and CDR2 is SQIVND (reference sequence). CDR3 length: 15 residues.

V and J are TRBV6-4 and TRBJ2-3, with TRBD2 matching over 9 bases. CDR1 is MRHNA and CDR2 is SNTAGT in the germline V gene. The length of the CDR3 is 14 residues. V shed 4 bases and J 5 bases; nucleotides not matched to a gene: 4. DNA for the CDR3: TGTGCCAGCAGTGTTGCGGGGGGGCGAGATACGCAGTATTTT. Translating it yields CASSVAGGRDTQYF.

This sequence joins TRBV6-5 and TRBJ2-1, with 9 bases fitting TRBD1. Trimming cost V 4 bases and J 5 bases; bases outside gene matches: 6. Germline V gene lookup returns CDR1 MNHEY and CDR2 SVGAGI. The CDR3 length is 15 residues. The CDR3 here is CASSSGTGSDNEQFF. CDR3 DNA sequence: TGTGCCAGCAGTTCCGGGACAGGGTCTGACAATGAGCAGTTCTTC.

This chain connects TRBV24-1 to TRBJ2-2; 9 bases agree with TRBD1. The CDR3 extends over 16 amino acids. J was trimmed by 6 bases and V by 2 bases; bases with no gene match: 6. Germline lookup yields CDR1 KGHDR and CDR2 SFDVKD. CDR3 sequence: CATSDSKGQGSGELFF. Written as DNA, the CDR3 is TGTGCCACCAGTGATTCGAAAGGACAGGGGTCCGGGGAGCTGTTTTTT.

In DNA, the CDR3 is TGTGCCTCCAGGGTGGCAGGGGGCACTGAAGCTTTCTTT. This sequence encodes CASRVAGGTEAFF. The chain links TRBV12-3 or TRBV12-4 to TRBJ1-1; TRBD1 matches 7 bases. The CDR3 spans 13 residues. V shed 11 bases and J 4 bases; nucleotides not matched to a gene: 10.

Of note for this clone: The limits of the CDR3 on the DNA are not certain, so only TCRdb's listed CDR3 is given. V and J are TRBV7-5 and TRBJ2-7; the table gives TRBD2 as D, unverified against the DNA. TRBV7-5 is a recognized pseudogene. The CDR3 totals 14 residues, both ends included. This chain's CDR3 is CARSWGVGTYEQYF.

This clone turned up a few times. The CDR3 nucleotides read TGTGCCAGCAGCCAAGCCCTTCCTAATGAAAAACTGTTTTTT. Residues: CASSQALPNEKLFF. V is TRBV3-1 (or the pseudogene TRBV3-2) and J is TRBJ1-4, with D unclear. V shed 1 base and J shed 3 bases, with 6 bases lying between them. Germline V gene lookup returns CDR1 LGHDT and CDR2 YNNKEL (reference sequence). This CDR3 region has 14 residues.